This T cell receptor beta chain is from a study of T cell responses to AZD1222 COVID-19 vaccine. Study conclusions and caveats: Donors were largely white British and mainly female; clonal diversity was possibly underestimated.

As concerns this clone: Its target is not known.

The CDR3 contains 12 residues. The ends were cut back, 10 bases at V and 0 bases at J, with 9 bases in the middle. Using immunoSEQ multiplex PCR, the repertoire was profiled, and TCRdb retains in-frame clones only, with some absent. The sample has roughly 35,000 clones, more than 75% seen once; the top ten hold approximately 11%. Sequences were derived from peripheral blood, sampled 28 days after the second AZD1222 dose. The chain links TRBV23-1 to TRBJ1-2, with D tentatively TRBD1 (5 bases). TRBV23-1 is placed among ORFs of uncertain function. The source is an adult who received the AZD1222 COVID-19 vaccine. The CDR3 DNA reads as TGCGCCACCCCGACAGCTAACTATGGCTACACCTTC. Its protein product is CATPTANYGYTF.